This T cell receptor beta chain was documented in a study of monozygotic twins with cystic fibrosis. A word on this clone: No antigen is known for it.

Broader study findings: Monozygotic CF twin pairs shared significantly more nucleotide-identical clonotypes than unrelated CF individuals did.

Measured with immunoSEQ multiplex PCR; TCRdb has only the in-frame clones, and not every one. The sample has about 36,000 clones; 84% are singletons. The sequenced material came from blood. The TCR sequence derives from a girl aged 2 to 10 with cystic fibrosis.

The CDR3 DNA reads TGTGCCAGTAGTATCGGCCTTACAGGGAAATCATATGGCTACACCTTC. The encoded protein is CASSIGLTGKSYGYTF. The gene calls are TRBV19 and TRBJ1-2; a possible D gene is TRBD1 (6 bases). This CDR3 is built from 16 residues. CDR1 LNHDA and CDR2 SQIVND come from the germline V gene (reference sequence). V lost 3 bases and J 5 bases, leaving 19 bases between the germline ends. Drawing the rest from reference TRBV19 and TRBJ1-2, the complete variable domain is DGGITQSPKYLFRKEGQNVTLSCEQNLNHDAMYWYRQDPGQGLRLIYYSQIVNDFQKGDIAEGYSVSREKKESFPLTVTSAQKNPTAFYLCASSIGLTGKSYGYTFGSGTRLTVV.